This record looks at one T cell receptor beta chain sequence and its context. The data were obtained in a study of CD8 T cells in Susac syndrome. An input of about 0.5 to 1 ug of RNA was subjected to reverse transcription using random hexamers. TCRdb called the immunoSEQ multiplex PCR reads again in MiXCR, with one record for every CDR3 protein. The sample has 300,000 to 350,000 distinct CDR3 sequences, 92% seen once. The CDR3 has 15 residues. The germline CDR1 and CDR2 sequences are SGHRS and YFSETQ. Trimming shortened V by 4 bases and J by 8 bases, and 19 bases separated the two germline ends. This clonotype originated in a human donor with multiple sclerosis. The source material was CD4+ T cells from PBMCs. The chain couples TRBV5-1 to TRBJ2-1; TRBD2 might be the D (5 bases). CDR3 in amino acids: CASSTDSPGVDEQFF. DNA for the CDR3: TGCGCCAGCAGCACGGACTCTCCTGGTGTAGATGAGCAGTTCTTC.